Here is one TCR beta chain with its context. Its antigen is undetermined. The data were obtained in a study of cytomegalovirus exposure and HLA in healthy donors. General observations from the study: Being productive about 87% or about 30% of the time was typical of most TCR beta V segments in an earlier analysis.

Primers for the PCR totalled 60 Vbeta and 13 Jbeta. TCRdb's copy holds only in-frame clones and misses some; the assay was immunoSEQ multiplex PCR. The listing records 200,000 to 250,000 clones. Between the trimmed V and J ends, which lost 2 bases and 7 bases, there was a span of 8 bases. There are 13 residues in the CDR3. The germline gives CDR1 MNHNS, CDR2 SASEGT. The rearrangement uses TRBV6-1 and TRBJ1-4, with D possibly being TRBD1 (5 bases). Input material: PBMCs. The sequence was collected from a woman younger than 45 in good health and CMV-seropositive. Here the CDR3 reads CASSEQGFEKLFF. The CDR3 DNA follows: TGTGCCAGCAGTGAACAGGGTTTTGAAAAACTGTTTTTT.